The 4 T cell receptor beta chains presented below share a single source sample, sequenced in a study of Graves' ophthalmopathy and Graves' hyperthyroidism. RNA transcripts were the source from which TCR beta CDR3 regions were amplified. The first-round RT-PCR employed HTBI primers together with the Qiagen OneStep RT-PCR kit. A multiplex PCR was then performed as the second round. TCRdb analysed the multiplex PCR reads with MiXCR anew, one entry per CDR3 protein. The sample records about 370,000 distinct CDR3 sequences, approximately 20% being singletons. Input material: peripheral blood. The receptors derive from a woman aged 18-30 years with Graves' ophthalmopathy.

Ten or more counts support this clonotype. The chain is built from TRBV5-5 and TRBJ1-2; D possibly corresponds to TRBD1 (5 bases). Trimming shortened V by 5 bases and J by 8 bases, and 13 bases separated the two germline ends. Germline CDR1 is SGHKS and CDR2 is YYEKEE (reference sequence). The CDR3 extends over 12 amino acids. In nucleotides, the CDR3 is TGTGCCAGCAGGGGGGGAGTTGACGGCTACACCTTC. Amino acid sequence: CASRGGVDGYTF.

This clonotype showed up many times. A much larger clone differs from this one at a single base, so this may be a read error. This chain uses TRBV12-3 or TRBV12-4 with TRBJ2-7; D call uncertain. V lost 5 bases to trimming and J lost 3 bases, with 11 bases between them. The CDR3 runs to 13 residues. CDR3 amino acids: CASSHSRSYEQYF. In DNA, the CDR3 is TGTGCCAGCAGTCATTCAAGGAGCTACGAGCAGTACTTC.

This clonotype was picked up many times. V gene TRBV28 combines with J gene TRBJ2-5; a possible D gene is TRBD1 (6 bases). The V gene lost 5 bases and the J gene lost 10 bases, with 20 bases spanning the gap. The germline V gene has CDR1 MDHEN and CDR2 SYDVKM. The CDR3 is made up of 14 amino acids. Written as DNA, the CDR3 is TGTGCCAGCAGTGCCTACTTCGCCTGGGACAACCAGTACTTC. It is translated as CASSAYFAWDNQYF.

This clonotype was seen repeatedly, ten times or more. The chain is built from TRBV9 and TRBJ2-5; possibly TRBD2 for D (5 bases). Germline CDR1 reads SGDLS; CDR2 reads YYNGEE. This CDR3 spans 14 amino acids. V lost 0 bases and J 5 bases, leaving 11 bases between the germline ends. CDR3 DNA sequence: TGTGCCAGCAGCGTAGAGAGTAGCGCGGAGACCCAGTACTTC. Residues: CASSVESSAETQYF.